This T cell receptor beta chain was identified in a study of blood T cell repertoires in COVID-19. About the study: From the United States, Italy and Spain came samples of acute and convalescent COVID-19. Sources were T cells, B-cell-depleted T cells, or PBMCs; the material itself was cDNA or gDNA.

This clone was detected only a few times. Source study methods: Using reference gene primer amplification, nucleated cell counts were estimated. Data came from immunoSEQ multiplex PCR; TCRdb stores just in-frame clones and leaves some out. V and J calls and clone size are copied from that table; D and trimming were computed from the DNA. Found here are 150,000 to 200,000 clones, approximately 79% of them singletons; the top ten hold around 2.9%. The CDR3 loop spans 15 amino acids. Germline CDR1 is MDHEN and CDR2 is SYDVKM. V shed 7 bases, J shed 4 bases, and the junction held 9 bases outside the gene matches.

Material for sequencing was peripheral blood. The V and J genes are TRBV28 and TRBJ2-5; 10 positions agree with TRBD1. This receptor was taken from a woman aged 80 or over with acute or convalescent COVID-19. CDR3: CASTSTGGIRETQYF. In nucleotides, the CDR3 is TGTGCCAGCACGTCGACAGGGGGCATTCGAGAGACCCAGTACTTC.